This T cell receptor (beta chain) originates from a study of STAT5B mutations in CD4+ large granular lymphocyte leukemia. Findings and limits, study-wide: Compared with healthy controls (2/35), patient top clones favored TRBV06 (8/27).

This table comes from immunoSEQ multiplex PCR, and its TCRdb copy is limited to in-frame clones, with some not included. The sample shows around 50,000 clones, about four fifths of them seen only once. Controls came from buffy coats of healthy blood donors. Germline CDR1 is LNHDA and CDR2 is SQIVND (reference sequence). V was clipped by 5 bases and J by 8 bases, with 12 bases between them. CDR3 length: 12 amino acids. About this clone itself: What it recognizes is unknown.

Sequenced input: CD4+ T cells from blood buffy coats. The V and J genes are TRBV19 and TRBJ1-2; D call uncertain. The source of this sequence is a human donor in good health. The CDR3 nucleotides read TGTGCCAGTAGTCGTCCGGGCAGGGGCTACACCTTC. Encoded protein: CASSRPGRGYTF.